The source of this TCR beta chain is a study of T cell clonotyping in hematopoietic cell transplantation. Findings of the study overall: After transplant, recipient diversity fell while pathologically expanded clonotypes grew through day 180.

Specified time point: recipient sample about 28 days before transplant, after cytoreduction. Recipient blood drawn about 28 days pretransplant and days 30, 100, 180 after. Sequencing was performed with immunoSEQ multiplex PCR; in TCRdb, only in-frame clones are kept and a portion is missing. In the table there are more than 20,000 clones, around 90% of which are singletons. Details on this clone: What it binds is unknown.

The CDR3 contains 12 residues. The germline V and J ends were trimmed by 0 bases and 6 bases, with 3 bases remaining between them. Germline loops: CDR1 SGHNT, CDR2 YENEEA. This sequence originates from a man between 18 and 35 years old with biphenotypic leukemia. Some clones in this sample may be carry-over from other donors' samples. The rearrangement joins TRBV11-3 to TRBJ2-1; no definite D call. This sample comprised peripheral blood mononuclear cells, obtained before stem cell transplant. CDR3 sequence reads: CASSLDSNEQFF. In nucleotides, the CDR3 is TGTGCCAGCAGCTTAGATAGCAATGAGCAGTTCTTC.